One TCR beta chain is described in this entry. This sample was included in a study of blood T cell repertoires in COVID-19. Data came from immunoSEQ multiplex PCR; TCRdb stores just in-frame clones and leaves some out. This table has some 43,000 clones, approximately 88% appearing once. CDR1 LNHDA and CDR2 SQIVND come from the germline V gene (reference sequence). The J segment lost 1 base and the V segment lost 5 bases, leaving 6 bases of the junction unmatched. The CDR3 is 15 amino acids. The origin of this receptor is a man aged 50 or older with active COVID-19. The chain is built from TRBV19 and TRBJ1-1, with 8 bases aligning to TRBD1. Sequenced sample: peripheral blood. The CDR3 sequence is CASSFQGARNTEAFF. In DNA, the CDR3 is TGTGCCAGTAGTTTCCAGGGGGCGCGGAACACTGAAGCTTTCTTT.